Listed below are T cell receptor beta chains from one sample, sequenced in a study of T cells in Graves' hyperthyroidism and ophthalmopathy. TCRdb redid the calling of the multiplex PCR reads with MiXCR, one entry per CDR3 protein. The sample shows a few hundred thousand distinct CDR3 sequences, roughly an eighth of them seen only once. Sequenced input: blood. Every receptor here comes from a woman in her late teens or twenties with Graves' hyperthyroidism. The CDR3 runs from the conserved cysteine through the conserved F or W. D genes are given only for firm matches. The size field is filled for only some rows; it gives once, few, many or a size class.

TRBJ2-3	.	17	TRBV7-9	TRBD2	CASSKTSGGRFTDTQYF	TGTGCCAGCAGCAAGACTAGCGGGGGTCGATTCACAGATACGCAGTATTTT
TRBJ2-7	many	15	TRBV12-3/TRBV12-4	.	CASSSDGTEGYEQYF	TGTGCCAGCAGTTCCGACGGAACCGAAGGATACGAGCAGTACTTC
TRBJ2-2	.	20	TRBV7-9	.	CASSLTSRGLLLRNTGELFF	TGTGCCAGCAGCCTGACGTCTAGAGGACTGCTCTTGCGAAACACCGGGGAGCTGTTTTTT
TRBJ2-5	few	13	TRBV18	.	CASSPPLSETQYF	TGTGCCAGCTCACCACCACTCTCAGAGACCCAGTACTTC
TRBJ2-3	many	15	TRBV20-1	.	CSASLRASDLDTQYF	TGCAGTGCTAGTCTCCGGGCTAGCGATTTGGATACGCAGTATTTT
TRBJ2-1	.	15	TRBV5-6	TRBD2	CASSLGGTSAIRVFF	TGTGCCAGCAGCTTGGGCGGGACTAGCGCTATCAGGGTGTTCTTC
TRBJ2-7	many	15	TRBV20-1	.	CSASARGRESYEQYF	TGCAGTGCTAGCGCAAGGGGGAGGGAATCCTACGAGCAGTACTTC
TRBJ1-2	few	12	TRBV20-1	.	CSAYSAQSGYTF	TGCAGTGCGTATAGCGCCCAGTCCGGCTACACCTTC
TRBJ1-1	many	17	TRBV5-1	.	CASSLAFAGAMDTEAFF	TGCGCCAGCAGCTTGGCCTTCGCCGGGGCCATGGACACTGAAGCTTTCTTT
TRBJ2-1	few	16	TRBV10-2	TRBD1	CATKRIQGESYNEQFF	TGCGCCACCAAGAGGATCCAGGGGGAATCCTACAATGAGCAGTTCTTC
TRBJ1-5	.	13	TRBV27	.	CASSFDRLQPQHF	TGTGCCAGCAGTTTCGACAGGCTTCAGCCCCAGCATTTT
TRBJ2-7	many	15	TRBV6-2/TRBV6-3	.	CASSYGDSTTYEQYF	TGTGCCAGCAGTTATGGGGACTCTACGACCTACGAGCAGTACTTC
TRBJ2-3	many	15	TRBV28	.	CASSLSGSSTDTQYF	TGTGCCAGCAGTTTATCCGGAAGTAGCACAGATACGCAGTATTTT
TRBJ2-1	.	16	TRBV7-9	.	CASSLEDRRIGNEQFF	TGTGCCAGCAGCTTGGAAGACAGGCGGATAGGGAATGAGCAGTTCTTC
TRBJ2-7	.	13	TRBV29-1	TRBD1	CNVRDSPAYEQYF	TGCAACGTCCGGGACAGTCCTGCCTACGAGCAGTACTTC
TRBJ2-5	few	14	TRBV15	.	CATSGGAIGETQYF	TGTGCCACCAGCGGAGGGGCCATAGGGGAGACCCAGTACTTC
TRBJ1-2	.	14	TRBV3-1	TRBD1	CASSQRDRGPGYTF	TGTGCCAGCAGCCAACGGGACAGGGGGCCTGGCTACACCTTC
TRBJ1-1	many	14	TRBV7-2	TRBD1	CASTLGGAHTEAFF	TGTGCCAGCACCTTAGGGGGCGCCCACACTGAAGCTTTCTTT
TRBJ2-1	.	16	TRBV7-2	TRBD2	CASSMRREADDNEQFF	TGTGCCAGCAGCATGAGGCGGGAGGCCGACGACAATGAGCAGTTCTTC
TRBJ1-1	.	13	TRBV6-4	.	CASSATSGTEAFF	TGTGCCAGCAGTGCGACGTCCGGCACTGAAGCTTTCTTT
TRBJ2-7	.	13	TRBV4-1	.	CASSQEGNYEQYF	TGCGCCAGCAGCCAAGAAGGGAATTACGAGCAGTACTTC
TRBJ2-3	few	14	TRBV11-1	.	CASSLSRRAGTQYF	TGTGCCAGCAGCTTATCTCGGAGGGCTGGGACGCAGTATTTT
TRBJ1-6	few	13	TRBV5-1	.	CASSQSYNSPLHF	TGCGCCAGTTCACAGAGCTATAATTCACCCCTCCACTTT
TRBJ1-6	.	14	TRBV7-2	.	CASSLVGDSQPLHF	TGTGCCAGCAGCTTAGTAGGGGATAGTCAACCCCTCCACTTT
TRBJ2-7	few	16	TRBV19	TRBD2	CASSSTGLAANYEQYF	TGTGCCAGTAGTTCAACCGGACTAGCGGCAAACTACGAGCAGTACTTC
TRBJ2-5	many	14	TRBV28	.	CASSPGVDQETQYF	TGTGCCAGCAGCCCCGGGGTAGACCAAGAGACCCAGTACTTC
TRBJ2-5	.	17	TRBV5-4	TRBD2	CASSLGTSGTPGETQYF	TGTGCCAGCAGCTTGGGGACTAGCGGGACCCCGGGGGAGACCCAGTACTTC
TRBJ1-5	many	17	TRBV6-2/TRBV6-3	.	CASSYYPTGQRNQPQHF	TGTGCCAGCAGTTATTATCCTACCGGACAGCGAAATCAGCCCCAGCATTTT
TRBJ2-5	.	16	TRBV28	.	CASSLTGTITQETQYF	TGTGCCAGCAGTTTAACAGGGACGATCACCCAAGAGACCCAGTACTTC
TRBJ2-5	few	16	TRBV20-1	TRBD2	CSAEAGTSGQQETQYF	TGCAGTGCTGAAGCCGGGACTAGCGGGCAACAAGAGACCCAGTACTTC
TRBJ2-7	many	14	TRBV3-1	TRBD1	CASSRTGSNYEQYF	TGTGCCAGCAGCCGGACAGGGTCCAACTACGAGCAGTACTTC
TRBJ2-7	many	14	TRBV28	.	CASSVRDTSYEQYF	TGTGCCAGCAGCGTCCGGGACACATCCTACGAGCAGTACTTC
TRBJ2-1	many	14	TRBV6-2/TRBV6-3	.	CASRTGGGRIEQFF	TGTGCCAGCCGGACAGGTGGGGGGCGCATTGAGCAGTTCTTC
TRBJ2-1	few	15	TRBV9	.	CASSVEIVSYNEQFF	TGTGCCAGCAGCGTAGAGATAGTCTCCTACAATGAGCAGTTCTTC
TRBJ2-1	many	16	TRBV19	TRBD1	CASSITARDREYEQFF	TGTGCCAGTAGTATTACAGCAAGGGACAGGGAATATGAGCAGTTCTTC
TRBJ2-7	few	14	TRBV28	.	CASSLRLVSYEQCF	TGTGCCAGCAGTCTACGACTAGTATCCTACGAGCAGTGCTTC
TRBJ2-1	many	17	TRBV15	.	CATSRAGTGAGYNEQFF	TGTGCCACCAGCAGGGCCGGTACAGGAGCGGGCTACAATGAGCAGTTCTTC
TRBJ2-2	.	14	TRBV5-1	.	CASSLVRGAGELFF	TGCGCCAGCAGCTTGGTCAGGGGAGCCGGGGAGCTGTTTTTT
TRBJ2-5	many	15	TRBV28	.	CASTPQAEWAETQYF	TGTGCCAGCACCCCTCAAGCGGAGTGGGCGGAGACCCAGTACTTC
TRBJ1-5	many	15	TRBV19	.	CASSITAHSNQPQHF	TGTGCCAGTAGTATCACAGCACATAGCAATCAGCCCCAGCATTTT
TRBJ2-7	few	15	TRBV28	.	CASSLAGRDPYEQYF	TGTGCCAGCAGTTTGGCGGGGCGGGACCCCTACGAGCAGTACTTC
TRBJ2-1	many	13	TRBV27	TRBD1	CASTHRGYNEQFF	TGTGCCAGCACCCACAGGGGCTACAATGAGCAGTTCTTC
TRBJ1-5	.	17	TRBV12-5	TRBD1	CASGLHRGSMSNQPQHF	TGTGCTAGTGGACTACACAGGGGAAGTATGAGCAATCAGCCCCAGCATTTT
TRBJ2-7	many	14	TRBV5-1	TRBD1	CASSLGDRAYEQYF	TGTGCCAGCAGCTTAGGGGACAGGGCCTACGAGCAGTACTTC
TRBJ1-5	many	17	TRBV30	.	CAWSVGGGTYSNQPQHF	TGTGCCTGGAGTGTCGGAGGGGGGACATATAGCAATCAGCCCCAGCATTTT
TRBJ2-1	.	15	TRBV10-3	TRBD1	CAISTGQDAYNEQFF	TGTGCCATCAGTACCGGACAGGACGCCTACAATGAGCAGTTCTTC
TRBJ2-7	many	14	TRBV6-1	TRBD1	CASSSGQLSYEQYF	TGTGCCAGCAGTTCGGGACAGCTGAGCTACGAGCAGTACTTC
TRBJ2-7	few	12	TRBV2	.	CASRPLIYEQYF	TGTGCCAGCAGACCCTTAATTTACGAGCAGTACTTC
TRBJ2-5	many	16	TRBV6-1	.	CASTPRARGRQETQYF	TGTGCCAGCACCCCGAGGGCTAGAGGTCGCCAAGAGACCCAGTACTTC
TRBJ2-1	.	16	TRBV11-3	.	CASSLGTVSSYNEQFF	TGTGCCAGCAGCTTAGGCACAGTGAGCTCCTACAATGAGCAGTTCTTC
TRBJ1-2	few	14	TRBV4-2	.	CASSPRGRSWGYTF	TGTGCCAGCAGTCCGAGGGGGAGGTCTTGGGGCTACACCTTC
TRBJ2-3	.	16	TRBV4-2	TRBD2	CASSQATSGLADTQYF	TGTGCCAGCAGCCAAGCGACTAGCGGGTTAGCAGATACGCAGTATTTT